This TCR beta chain was sequenced in a study of blood T cells in healthy people across ages. The authors ran a second PCR of roughly 6 to 12 cycles using a sample-barcoded 5' primer and a J-beta primer mix. TCRdb independently ran MiXCR on the 5' RACE reads; one entry per CDR3 protein. The data show roughly 700,000 distinct CDR3 sequences, with about 52% seen just once and roughly 30% held by the top ten. Looked up from germline, CDR1 is SGHAT and CDR2 is FQNNGV. V was trimmed by 0 bases and J by 0 bases, leaving 15 bases between them. The CDR3 is made up of 19 amino acids. This clonotype has more than one count but fewer than ten.

This TCR derives from an older woman in good health. J is TRBJ2-6 and V is TRBV11-2, with a tentative D call TRBD1 (5 bases). Sequenced: blood. CDR3 sequence reads: CASSLEVTVRPSGANVLTF. For the CDR3, the DNA is TGTGCCAGCAGCTTAGAGGTGACAGTACGACCCTCTGGGGCCAACGTCCTGACTTTC. The variable domain in full, completed from reference TRBV11-2 and TRBJ2-6, reads EAGVAQSPRYKIIEKRQSVAFWCNPISGHATLYWYQQILGQGPKLLIQFQNNGVVDDSQLPKDRFSAERLKGVDSTLKIQPAKLEDSAVYLCASSLEVTVRPSGANVLTFGAGSRLTVL.